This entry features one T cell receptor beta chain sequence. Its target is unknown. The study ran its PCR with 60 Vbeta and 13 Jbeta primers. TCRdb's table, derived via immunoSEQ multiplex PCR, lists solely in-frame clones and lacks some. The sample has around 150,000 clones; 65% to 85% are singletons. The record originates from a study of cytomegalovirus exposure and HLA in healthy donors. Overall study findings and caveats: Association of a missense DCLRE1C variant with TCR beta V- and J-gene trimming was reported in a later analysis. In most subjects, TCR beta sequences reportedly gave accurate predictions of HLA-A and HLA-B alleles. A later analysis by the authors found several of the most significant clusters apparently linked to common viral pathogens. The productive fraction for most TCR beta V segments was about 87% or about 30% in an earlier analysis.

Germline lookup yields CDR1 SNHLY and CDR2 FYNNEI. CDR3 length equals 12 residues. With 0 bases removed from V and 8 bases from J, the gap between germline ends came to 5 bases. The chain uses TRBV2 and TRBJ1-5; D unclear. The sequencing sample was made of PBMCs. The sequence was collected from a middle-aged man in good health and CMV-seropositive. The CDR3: CASSEAEKPQHF. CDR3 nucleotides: TGTGCCAGCAGTGAAGCTGAGAAGCCCCAGCATTTT.